Below, 17 T cell receptor beta chains from the same sample are listed, as sequenced in a study of shared clonotypes between healthy human individuals. Naive CD8 cells, CD45RO-negative and positively selected for CCR7, excluded terminally differentiated effector memory CD45RA+ cells. Sequencing was performed with immunoSEQ multiplex PCR; in TCRdb, only in-frame clones are kept and a portion is missing. Of some 2,100,000 clones in the sample, roughly 91% are singletons; the top ten hold more than 1.5%. Material for sequencing was naive CD8+ T cells from PBMCs. These receptors all stem from a man aged 18 to 30 in good health. Some clones in this sample may be carry-over from other donors' samples.

This chain connects TRBV28 to TRBJ2-5; D may be TRBD1 (5 bases). Trimming cost V 3 bases and J 0 bases, with 11 bases left between them. Germline V gene data show CDR1 as MDHEN and CDR2 as SYDVKM. This CDR3 spans 15 amino acids. In DNA form, the CDR3 reads TGTGCCAGCAGTTTCCGACAGACTCACCAAGAGACCCAGTACTTC. Amino acid sequence: CASSFRQTHQETQYF. The full variable domain, in which reference TRBV28 and TRBJ2-5 provide the parts outside the CDR3, is DVKVTQSSRYLVKRTGEKVFLECVQDMDHENMFWYRQDPGLGLRLIYFSYDVKMKEKGDIPEGYSVSREKKERFSLILESASTNQTSMYLCASSFRQTHQETQYFGPGTRLLVL.

V is TRBV30 and J is TRBJ2-7, with D possibly being TRBD2 (7 bases). The length of the CDR3 is 17 residues. The V gene lost 2 bases and the J gene lost 5 bases, with 25 bases spanning the gap. The germline V gene encodes CDR1 GTSNPN and CDR2 SVGIG (reference sequence). As DNA, the CDR3 is TGTGCCTGGAGTTCCCCCGCCGGGGGGCTCAGAGTCCACGAGCAGTACTTC. Protein sequence: CAWSSPAGGLRVHEQYF.

The chain uses TRBV27 and TRBJ2-4, with D maybe TRBD2 (5 bases). V was clipped by 0 bases and J by 6 bases, with 15 bases between them. The CDR3 spans 16 residues. Germline V CDR1 and CDR2: MNHEY, SMNVEV (reference sequence). The CDR3 spells CASSLSTGRAGNIQYF. The CDR3 region has the DNA TGTGCCAGCAGTTTATCTACCGGACGGGCGGGAAACATTCAGTACTTC.

This chain joins TRBV5-1 and TRBJ2-6; 8 positions agree with TRBD1. The germline V gene encodes CDR1 SGHRS and CDR2 YFSETQ. Losses at the gene ends were 3 bases for V and 0 bases for J; bases not matched to a gene: 5. This CDR3 is 17 amino acids long. The CDR3 DNA reads TGCGCCAGCAGCTCGGACAGGGTCAGCTCTGGGGCCAACGTCCTGACTTTC. Translation: CASSSDRVSSGANVLTF. The entire variable domain, with the rest obtained from reference TRBV5-1 and TRBJ2-6, is as follows: KAGVTQTPRYLIKTRGQQVTLSCSPISGHRSVSWYQQTPGQGLQFLFEYFSETQRNKGNFPGRFSGRQFSNSRSEMNVSTLELGDSALYLCASSSDRVSSGANVLTFGAGSRLTVL.

The chain has TRBV27 and TRBJ2-7; D ambiguous. The CDR3 sequence is 14 residues long. V lost 6 bases, J lost 2 bases, and 14 bases lay in between. Germline V lookup: CDR1 MNHEY, CDR2 SMNVEV (reference sequence). The CDR3 loop is CASSMRSTAYEQYF. For the CDR3, the DNA is TGTGCCAGCAGCATGCGAAGCACCGCCTACGAGCAGTACTTC.

The chain carries TRBV5-6 and TRBJ2-1; 12 bases are a match to TRBD2. The J segment lost 10 bases and the V segment lost 4 bases, leaving 18 bases of the junction unmatched. Germline CDR1 is SGHDT and CDR2 is YYEEEE. The CDR3 consists of 18 residues. The CDR3 DNA sequence: TGTGCCAGCAGCCCCGTTCCCCCCAATTTCGGGACTAGCGGGGAGCAGTTCTTC. It encodes CASSPVPPNFGTSGEQFF.

The V call is TRBV4-3, the J call TRBJ2-7; either TRBD1 or TRBD2 may fit D (6 bases each). CDR3 length: 21 amino acids. The ends were cut back, 0 bases at V and 0 bases at J, with 27 bases in the middle. CDR1 and CDR2 from the germline V gene are LGHNA and YSLEER. As DNA, the CDR3 is TGCGCCAGCAGCCAAGATGCTGTAGCTGCCCAGGAGGCGGGACACTCCTACGAGCAGTACTTC. Translation: CASSQDAVAAQEAGHSYEQYF.

This CDR3 reads CAIWSGLLNTEAFF. CDR3 coding DNA: TGTGCTATTTGGTCAGGGCTCCTGAACACTGAAGCTTTCTTT. V and J are TRBV6-1 and TRBJ1-1, with D maybe TRBD1 (5 bases). The CDR3 is 14 residues long. Germline V CDR1 and CDR2: MNHNS, SASEGT.

The chain couples TRBV19 to TRBJ2-3; weak D call: TRBD2 (5 bases). V dropped 0 bases and J dropped 5 bases, with 15 bases sitting between them. Germline-derived CDR1 and CDR2 are LNHDA and SQIVND (reference sequence). CDR3 length equals 16 residues. CDR3 sequence reads: CASSIDPLARGDTQYF. DNA for the CDR3: TGTGCCAGTAGTATAGACCCCCTAGCAAGAGGAGATACGCAGTATTTT.

V usage is TRBV5-5 and J usage is TRBJ2-7; D possibly uses TRBD1 or TRBD2 (6 bases each). V lost 3 bases and J lost 0, with 13 bases in between. The CDR3 has 15 residues. Germline V gives CDR1 SGHKS, CDR2 YYEKEE (reference sequence). For the CDR3, the DNA is TGTGCCAGCAGCTGGAACGGGGGCAACTCCTACGAGCAGTACTTC. As protein: CASSWNGGNSYEQYF.

The V and J genes are TRBV6-1 and TRBJ1-5; TRBD1 might be the D (6 bases). Germline V lookup: CDR1 MNHNS, CDR2 SASEGT. The CDR3 sequence is 19 residues long. V shed 1 base and J shed 1 base, with 20 bases lying between them. DNA for the CDR3: TGTGCCAGCAGTGAAGTTAAGCAGGGGCGATACTTAAGCAATCAGCCCCAGCATTTT. This sequence encodes CASSEVKQGRYLSNQPQHF.

The chain employs TRBV6-9 and TRBJ2-5; D unclear. Germline V gives CDR1 MNHGY, CDR2 SVAAGI. The CDR3 loop spans 12 amino acids. Trimming pared 4 bases from V and 2 bases from J, leaving 5 bases between. The CDR3 sequence is CASSSSQETQYF. CDR3 bases: TGTGCCAGCAGTTCCTCGCAAGAGACCCAGTACTTC.

J is TRBJ1-4 and V is TRBV28; 8 bases are shared with TRBD1. Trimming cost V 5 bases and J 3 bases; bases outside gene matches: 11. The CDR3 extends over 17 amino acids. Germline CDR1 and CDR2: MDHEN and SYDVKM. The CDR3 reads CASSELPRGPANEKLFF. CDR3 nucleotide sequence: TGTGCCAGCAGTGAACTCCCCAGGGGGCCTGCTAATGAAAAACTGTTTTTT.

The rearrangement uses TRBV7-6 and TRBJ2-7; 7 nucleotides line up with TRBD1. The CDR3 length is 15 residues. Germline trimming cut 6 bases from V and 3 bases from J; bases unmatched to any gene: 11. Germline V gives CDR1 SGHVS, CDR2 FNYEAQ. CDR3 DNA: TGTGCCAGCAGGCTCACGGCCCAGGGGGACTACGAGCAGTACTTC. It encodes CASRLTAQGDYEQYF.

This sequence joins TRBV29-1 and TRBJ2-7; D uncertain. Per the germline V gene, CDR1 is SQVTM and CDR2 is ANQGSEA. The CDR3 totals 13 residues. Trimming took off 2 bases at V and 2 bases at J, with 10 bases between the two ends. The CDR3 nucleotides read TGCAGCGTTGAATACGGTCGGCCCTACGAGCAGTACTTC. It encodes CSVEYGRPYEQYF.

This chain connects TRBV6-6 to TRBJ1-1, with D perhaps matching TRBD1 (5 bases). CDR3 length equals 12 residues. The germline V gene has CDR1 MNHNY and CDR2 SVGAGI (reference sequence). V was trimmed by 7 bases and J by 11 bases, leaving 17 bases between them. The CDR3 protein is CASTSTGGGAFF. Here the CDR3 DNA reads TGTGCCAGCACCTCTACCGGGGGAGGGGCTTTCTTT.

The CDR3 coding sequence is TGCGCCAGCAGCCAAGGGAAGACACCCCTCCACTTT. This translates into CASSQGKTPLHF. The chain combines TRBV4-1 with TRBJ1-6; D unresolved. In germline, CDR1 is MGHRA, CDR2 YSYEKL. The CDR3 consists of 12 residues. Trimming shortened V by 1 base and J by 11 bases, and 6 bases separated the two germline ends.